The 27 T cell receptor beta chains in this list originate from one sample, sequenced in a study of breast tumors, draining lymph nodes, adjacent tissues. TCRdb re-called the multiplex PCR reads with MiXCR, one entry per CDR3 protein. The sample yields 120,000 to 150,000 distinct CDR3 sequences, about 31% seen once. The lymph nodes were axillary draining lymph nodes from breast cancer patients. The sequenced sample was axillary lymph node tissue. The origin of the receptors is a female donor with breast cancer. Some clones in this sample may be carry-over from other donors' samples.

V usage is TRBV3-1 and J usage is TRBJ2-7, with TRBD1 matching over 9 bases. This CDR3 comprises 15 residues. V trimming: 3 bases; J trimming: 2 bases; junction bases outside the gene matches: 5. Germline CDR1 and CDR2: LGHDT and YNNKEL (reference sequence). The DNA for the CDR3 is TGTGCCAGCAGCCAGGAGGACAGGGGCGCCTACGAGCAGTACGTC. Translating it yields CASSQEDRGAYEQYV.

This clonotype was detected many times. The V and J genes are TRBV5-1 and TRBJ2-3; D call uncertain. V gave up 4 bases and J gave up 2 bases, with 14 bases separating them. This CDR3 is 15 amino acids long. Germline V gene lookup returns CDR1 SGHRS and CDR2 YFSETQ. CDR3 DNA: TGCGCCAGCAGCCAGAGGTCACTTTCCACAGATACGCAGTATTTT. It encodes CASSQRSLSTDTQYF.

Points on this clonotype: Sequence at one end of the junction differs from germline and may be a read error. J is TRBJ1-1 and V is TRBV4-1, with D unresolved. Germline-derived CDR1 and CDR2 are MGHRA and YSYEKL. CDR3 length: 15 amino acids. In nucleotides, the CDR3 is TGCGCCAGCAGCCAAGAGACGACGATGAACACTGGAGCTTTCTTT. Translating it yields CASSQETTMNTGAFF.

The chain couples TRBV6-2 or TRBV6-3 to TRBJ1-2; 8 bases line up with TRBD1. Germline V gene sequence: CDR1 MNHEY, CDR2 SVGEGT. This CDR3 contains 16 residues. With 5 bases clipped from V and 5 bases from J, the junction kept 13 bases outside the gene matches. The CDR3 DNA follows: TGTGCCAGCAGTCGGATAATAAGGAGGACAGGGTATGGCTACACCTTC. As protein: CASSRIIRRTGYGYTF.

This clonotype came up many times. The rearrangement joins TRBV20-1 to TRBJ2-5; D is uncertain. The CDR3 sequence is 11 residues long. Germline-derived CDR1 and CDR2 are DFQATT and SNEGSKA (reference sequence). V was trimmed by 2 bases and J by 0 bases, leaving 1 base between them. The DNA for the CDR3 is TGCAGTGCTAGAAACCAAGAGACCCAGTACTTC. The encoded protein is CSARNQETQYF.

This clonotype was picked up many times. The genes are TRBV19 and TRBJ1-5; 8 bases match TRBD1. V gave up 4 bases and J gave up 5 bases; unmatched junction bases: 7. The germline CDR1 and CDR2 sequences are LNHDA and SQIVND (reference sequence). This CDR3 has 15 residues. CDR3 loop: CASSNRGQGHQPQHF. CDR3 nucleotides: TGTGCCAGTAGTAACCGAGGACAGGGCCATCAGCCCCAGCATTTT.

This rearrangement joins TRBV6-5 to TRBJ2-7; tentatively, D is TRBD1 or TRBD2 (5 bases each). Germline V CDR1 and CDR2: MNHEY, SVGAGI. Trimming took 0 bases from V and 7 from J, leaving 7 bases between them. The CDR3 runs to 12 residues. The CDR3 here is CASSYSGEEQYF. CDR3 nucleotides: TGTGCCAGCAGTTACTCGGGGGAGGAGCAGTACTTC.

In its sample, this clonotype was seen many times. The V gene is TRBV6-1, the J gene TRBJ2-3; tentatively, D is TRBD1 (6 bases). This CDR3 comprises 12 residues. Germline CDR1 reads MNHNS; CDR2 reads SASEGT. Deletions cut 7 bases from V and 5 bases from J, with 10 bases between. The CDR3 loop is CASTRGGDTQYF. The CDR3, as DNA: TGTGCCAGCACCAGGGGTGGAGATACGCAGTATTTT.

This clonotype turned up a few times. A much larger clonotype is one base distant, so this may be a read error. The CDR3: CASSLGGPNYGYAF. The CDR3 DNA reads TGTGCCAGCAGTTTAGGAGGGCCGAACTATGGCTACGCCTTC. The V gene is TRBV27, the J gene TRBJ1-2; D is unresolved. This CDR3 is 14 amino acids long. Germline V gives CDR1 MNHEY, CDR2 SMNVEV (reference sequence).

This rearrangement joins TRBV15 to TRBJ2-1; either TRBD1 or TRBD2 may fit D (9 bases each). CDR1 and CDR2 from the germline V gene are LNHNV and YYDKDF (reference sequence). CDR3 size: 24 residues. Between the trimmed V and J ends, which lost 5 bases and 7 bases, there was a span of 45 bases. The CDR3 reads CATSGSGTGLIATQRGARGNEQFF. The DNA of the CDR3 is TGTGCCACCAGCGGATCCGGGACAGGGCTGATTGCTACACAGCGGGGGGCCCGAGGGAATGAGCAGTTCTTC.

The sample holds many counts of this clonotype. V is TRBV12-3 or TRBV12-4 and J is TRBJ2-2, with D perhaps TRBD1 or TRBD2 (5 bases each). The ends were cut back, 2 bases at V and 3 bases at J, with 16 bases in the middle. This CDR3 comprises 17 residues. CDR3 amino acids: CASSLIGATRDTGELFF. The CDR3 DNA reads TGTGCCAGCAGTTTAATAGGGGCGACGCGGGACACCGGGGAGCTGTTTTTT.

This clonotype was detected only once. CDR3 sequence (DNA): TGTGCCAGCAGCCAAGGCCCGTCGTACGAGCAGTTCTTC. Translation: CASSQGPSYEQFF. The chain carries TRBV7-3 and TRBJ2-7; D call uncertain. Judging by the DNA end, TRBJ2-1 fits better; the J call may be wrong. This CDR3 is built from 13 residues. CDR1 SGHTA and CDR2 FQGTGA come from the germline V gene.

Many counts were recorded for this clonotype. A much bigger clone sits one base away, suggesting this may be a read error. The rearrangement uses TRBV5-6 and TRBJ2-5; D is tentatively TRBD1 or TRBD2 (5 bases each). The V gene lost 4 bases and the J gene lost 2 bases, with 18 bases spanning the gap. The CDR3 runs 16 residues. Germline CDR1 SGHDT, CDR2 YYEEEE. The chain's CDR3 is CASSQFGAQLQETQYF. CDR3 sequence (DNA): TGTGCCAGCAGCCAATTCGGGGCACAGCTACAAGAGACCCAGTACTTC.

This clonotype turned up a few times. The chain is built from TRBV11-2 and TRBJ1-1, with D maybe TRBD1 (5 bases). The V and J ends lost 2 bases and 4 bases respectively, with 17 bases between them. The CDR3 is made up of 16 amino acids. The V gene's germline CDR1 is SGHAT and CDR2 FQNNGV. CDR3 region: CASSLRGPGFGTEAFF. The CDR3 nucleotides read TGTGCCAGCAGCTTAAGGGGCCCGGGATTCGGCACTGAAGCTTTCTTT.

The sample holds a few counts of this clonotype. A much larger clone differs from this one at a single base, so this may be a read error. The rearrangement links TRBV2 to TRBJ1-3, with D unresolved. The V gene's germline CDR1 is SNHLY and CDR2 FYNNEI. The CDR3 sequence is 11 residues long. CDR3: CASSVGNTVYF. The CDR3 DNA reads as TGTGCCAGCAGTGTGGGAAACACCGTATATTTT.

This chain joins TRBV6-1 and TRBJ1-1, with TRBD1 as a possible D gene (6 bases). Germline V gives CDR1 MNHNS, CDR2 SASEGT. The CDR3 runs to 15 residues. Trimming took off 6 bases at V and 4 bases at J, with 18 bases between the two ends. CDR3 nucleotides: TGTGCCAGCAGATGGGGTGGGGGCGGCGGCACTGAAGCTTTCTTT. Translation gives CASRWGGGGGTEAFF.

This clonotype has at least ten counts. At one boundary the junction diverges from the germline segment, which might be a read error. The rearrangement joins TRBV7-2 to TRBJ2-1; D is possibly TRBD2 (6 bases). The CDR3 spans 19 residues. From germline, CDR1 is SGHTA and CDR2 FQGNSA. The CDR3 here is CASSPSSSGRLSSHNEQFF. The CDR3 coding sequence is TGTGCCAGCAGCCCATCATCAAGCGGGCGATTGTCCTCCCACAATGAGCAGTTCTTC.

This clonotype was recorded at least ten times. The CDR3, as DNA: TGCAGTGCTGATCCTACAGGGTATTCGGGACAAACTAATGGCTACACCTTC. Translating gives CSADPTGYSGQTNGYTF. V and J are TRBV20-1 and TRBJ1-2; D is possibly TRBD1 (6 bases). V was trimmed by 5 bases and J by 6 bases, leaving 28 bases between them. The CDR3 runs to 17 residues. Germline values: CDR1 DFQATT, CDR2 SNEGSKA (reference sequence).

In this sample, this clonotype turned up many times. The CDR3 bases are TGTGCCAGCAGCCAGACACCGACGGGTGAAAAACTGTTTTTT. It translates to CASSQTPTGEKLFF. The V and J genes are TRBV4-2 and TRBJ1-4; no firm D call. Trimming stripped 3 bases from V and 7 bases from J, with 12 bases between. This CDR3 has 14 residues. Germline V gene sequence: CDR1 LGHNA, CDR2 YNFKEQ.

V and J are TRBV20-1 and TRBJ1-1, with no clear D. Trimming took 3 bases from V and 6 from J, leaving 20 bases between them. From germline, CDR1 is DFQATT and CDR2 SNEGSKA (reference sequence). The CDR3 has 15 residues. The CDR3, as DNA: TGCAGTGCTAGTATTAAGGGCGGTAATTTCCCTGAAGCTTTCTTT. Translation gives CSASIKGGNFPEAFF.

This clonotype was detected ten times or more. V usage is TRBV5-1 and J usage is TRBJ2-6; 7 nucleotides match TRBD1. This CDR3 is 18 amino acids long. CDR1 SGHRS and CDR2 YFSETQ come from the germline V gene. The V gene end was trimmed by 4 bases and the J gene end by 0 bases; junction bases not matched to a gene: 10. The CDR3 loop reads CASSASGQTHSGANVLTF. The CDR3 DNA follows: TGCGCCAGCAGCGCTTCGGGACAGACTCACTCTGGGGCCAACGTCCTGACTTTC.

This clonotype was picked up many times. The rearrangement joins TRBV20-1 to TRBJ2-6, with D possibly TRBD2 on 5 matching bases. From germline, CDR1 is DFQATT and CDR2 SNEGSKA (reference sequence). Trimming cost V 3 bases and J 0 bases, with 15 bases left between them. CDR3 length: 17 residues. For the CDR3, the DNA is TGCAGTGCTAGTCCCTCCATCCGGGGCTCTGGGGCCAACGTCCTGACTTTC. It codes for CSASPSIRGSGANVLTF.

On this clonotype: A junction boundary mismatches the germline segment, possibly from a read error. The chain links TRBV5-1 to TRBJ2-3, with D perhaps given as TRBD1 or TRBD2 (5 bases each). This CDR3 is built from 12 residues. Per germline, CDR1 SGHRS and CDR2 YFSETQ. In DNA, the CDR3 is TGCGCCAGCAGCTTGGGGGGGAATGAGCACTTCTTT. Its translation is CASSLGGNEHFF.

The chain carries TRBV5-4 and TRBJ2-7, with D tentatively TRBD1 (7 bases). V shed 2 bases and J shed 3 bases, with 18 bases lying between them. The germline V gene has CDR1 SGHNT and CDR2 YYREEE (reference sequence). The CDR3 loop spans 16 amino acids. The CDR3 is CASSFPPAGGNYEQYF. CDR3 in DNA: TGTGCCAGCAGCTTTCCCCCGGCAGGGGGGAACTACGAGCAGTACTTC.

The CDR3 sequence: CASTRTGRDQPQHF. The CDR3 DNA reads TGTGCCAGTACCCGGACAGGGAGGGATCAGCCCCAGCATTTT. The V call is TRBV7-8, the J call TRBJ1-5, with 8 bases lining up with TRBD1. V dropped 9 bases and J dropped 5; count of bases not matched to a gene: 9. This CDR3 has 14 residues. CDR1 SGHVS and CDR2 FQNEAQ come from the germline V gene.

Comments on this clonotype: Since a much larger clone is just one base distant, this may be a read error. Lacking the conserved final phenylalanine or tryptophan, this CDR3 likely reflects a read error. This chain uses TRBV6-1 with TRBJ2-2; D is unresolved. Per the germline V gene, CDR1 is MNHNS and CDR2 is SASEGT. CDR3 length: 13 amino acids. V dropped 2 bases and J dropped 8 bases, with 9 bases sitting between them. Here the CDR3 DNA reads TGTGCCAGCAGTGAACTCAGGTTAGGGGAGCTGTTTTCT. This codes for CASSELRLGELFS.

The chain recombines TRBV11-2 with TRBJ2-1; possible D gene TRBD2, 7 bases. With 2 bases removed from V and 7 bases from J, the gap between germline ends came to 18 bases. Germline-derived CDR1 and CDR2 are SGHAT and FQNNGV. The CDR3 consists of 16 residues. The CDR3 sequence is CASSLWGGAGSNEQFF. CDR3 nucleotide sequence: TGTGCCAGCAGCTTATGGGGGGGGGCAGGGTCGAATGAGCAGTTCTTC.